The entry that follows covers one T cell receptor (beta chain) sequence. How the authors handled the data: Researchers report that nucleated cell counts were estimated from reference gene primer amplification. Repertoires were generated with immunoSEQ multiplex PCR, while TCRdb's copy carries only in-frame clones and drops some. V and J calls and clone size come straight from that table; D and trimming were deduced from the DNA. The sample contains more than 250,000 clones, 84% of which appear only once. The sample is drawn from a study of blood T cell repertoires in COVID-19. Turning to the study itself: There were acute and convalescent COVID-19 samples, and they came from the United States, Italy and Spain. Sample material is recorded as cDNA or gDNA derived from T cells, B-cell-depleted T cells, or PBMCs.

The source is a human donor in a cohort sampled during active COVID-19. Material for sequencing was peripheral blood.

The CDR3 DNA sequence: TGTGCCAGCAGCCCAGATAGCGGGAGGTACAATGAGCAGTTCTTC. Its translation: CASSPDSGRYNEQFF. The chain combines TRBV9 with TRBJ2-1; TRBD2 matches at 10 bases. The CDR3 consists of 15 residues. Trimming took 4 bases from V and 4 from J; bases not matched to a gene: 5. Germline loops: CDR1 SGDLS, CDR2 YYNGEE.